The 27 T cell receptor beta chains given below trace back to one sample, sequenced in a study of T cell responses to AZD1222 COVID-19 vaccine (dated by TCRdb to the early 2020s). According to the study, the label for this sample's time point signals: baseline before first vaccination. Library creation used the immunoSEQ multiplex PCR assay. TCRdb obtained this table from immuneACCESS and retained in-frame rearrangements with V and J assigned. These tables miss some clones; where compared with another copy, unresolved V genes account for less than half of the shortfall, and the remainder is unexplained. The sample profile shows about 67,000 clones; about 85% of them were found once. The leading ten clones occupy about 20% of the sample. The source material was peripheral blood, sampled on day 0 of AZD1222 vaccination. These receptors came from an adult in good health.

The chain is built from TRBV7-7 and TRBJ2-1; 9 bases match TRBD2. Germline-derived CDR1 and CDR2 are SSHAT and FNYEAQ (reference sequence). CDR3 length: 15 residues. Trimming at V came to 5 bases and at J to 3 bases, leaving 5 bases not matched to a gene. Here the CDR3 DNA reads TGTGCCAGCAGCGTTTCGCGGGGGGGCTACAATGAGCAGTTCTTC. Translated: CASSVSRGGYNEQFF.

This chain uses TRBV6-4 with TRBJ1-2; weak D call: TRBD1 (5 bases). The germline gives CDR1 MRHNA, CDR2 SNTAGT. The CDR3 covers 14 residues. V was pared by 4 bases and J by 4 bases, with 13 bases between. The CDR3 region has the DNA TGTGCCAGCAGTGCCGAGGCAGGGCTCTATGGCTACACCTTC. Translated: CASSAEAGLYGYTF.

This clone was seen more than once but under ten times. The gene calls are TRBV10-1 and TRBJ1-1, with a possible D match to TRBD1 (5 bases). V lost 0 bases and J lost 11, with 13 bases in between. From germline, CDR1 is WNHNN and CDR2 SYGVQD (reference sequence). This CDR3 is built from 13 residues. CDR3 coding DNA: TGCGCCAGCAGTGAGTCACCGGAGGCAGGGGCTTTCTTT. Translating gives CASSESPEAGAFF.

V and J are TRBV7-2 and TRBJ2-7, with TRBD1 matching over 9 bases. Per the germline V gene, CDR1 is SGHTA and CDR2 is FQGNSA. V was clipped by 0 bases and J by 6 bases; unmatched bases: 6. The CDR3 totals 15 residues. The CDR3 DNA follows: TGTGCCAGCAGCTTAGCACAGGGGGCAATCGGCGAGCAGTACTTC. As protein: CASSLAQGAIGEQYF.

J is TRBJ2-1 and V is TRBV24-1, with 7 bases fitting TRBD1. Germline CDR1 is KGHDR and CDR2 is SFDVKD. J gave up 2 bases and V 8 bases, and 2 bases lay outside the gene matches. The CDR3 contains 13 residues. The CDR3 sequence is CATTGGTYNEQFF. CDR3 coding DNA: TGTGCCACCACAGGGGGTACCTACAATGAGCAGTTCTTC.

This chain joins TRBV6-5 and TRBJ2-1, with a possible D match to TRBD1 (6 bases). The V gene lost 4 bases and the J gene lost 7 bases, with 17 bases spanning the gap. The CDR3 totals 15 residues. Looked up from germline, CDR1 is MNHEY and CDR2 is SVGAGI. The CDR3 region is CASSSYRETGNEQFF. The CDR3 region has the DNA TGTGCCAGCAGTTCCTACAGGGAAACGGGGAATGAGCAGTTCTTC.

This chain uses TRBV27 with TRBJ2-7; 8 bases line up with TRBD1. Germline V CDR1 and CDR2: MNHEY, SMNVEV (reference sequence). The CDR3 extends over 15 amino acids. V was pared by 3 bases and J by 3 bases, with 7 bases of the junction left unmatched. CDR3 in amino acids: CASSFPGQGVYEQYF. The CDR3 DNA sequence: TGTGCCAGCAGTTTCCCAGGACAGGGTGTCTACGAGCAGTACTTC.

CDR3 nucleotides: TGTGCCAGCAGCTTTCGGCAGGGCGCTAATGAAAAACTGTTTTTT. It encodes CASSFRQGANEKLFF. The V and J genes are TRBV7-8 and TRBJ1-4, with a tentative D call TRBD1 (5 bases). V dropped 3 bases and J dropped 3 bases, with 11 bases sitting between them. The CDR3 extends over 15 amino acids. CDR1 and CDR2 (germline): SGHVS, FQNEAQ.

J is TRBJ2-6 and V is TRBV7-2; 7 positions agree with TRBD1. J lost 2 bases, V lost 5 bases, and 6 bases had no gene match. The CDR3 is made up of 16 amino acids. Germline CDR1 reads SGHTA; CDR2 reads FQGNSA. CDR3 bases: TGTGCCAGCAGCGCACAGGGGAAACCTGGGGCCAACGTCCTGACTTTC. This gives the protein CASSAQGKPGANVLTF. The variable domain in full, completed from reference TRBV7-2 and TRBJ2-6, reads GAGVSQSPSNKVTEKGKDVELRCDPISGHTALYWYRQSLGQGLEFLIYFQGNSAPDKSGLPSDRFSAERTGGSVSTLTIQRTQQEDSAVYLCASSAQGKPGANVLTFGAGSRLTVL.

The CDR3 reads CSVGLGGLSNYGYTF. CDR3 nucleotides: TGCAGCGTGGGGTTAGGGGGGCTGTCTAACTATGGCTACACCTTC. This rearrangement joins TRBV29-1 to TRBJ1-2, with D possibly being TRBD1 (6 bases). The CDR3 contains 15 residues. CDR1 is SQVTM and CDR2 is ANQGSEA in the germline V gene. V dropped 6 bases and J dropped 0 bases, with 17 bases sitting between them.

The chain is built from TRBV9 and TRBJ1-1, with 9 bases that match TRBD1. The CDR3 extends over 14 amino acids. Germline CDR1 and CDR2: SGDLS and YYNGEE. V dropped 4 bases and J dropped 4; count of bases not matched to a gene: 5. CDR3 protein: CASSPDRGGTEAFF. Here the CDR3 DNA reads TGTGCCAGCAGCCCGGACAGGGGAGGCACTGAAGCTTTCTTT.

The CDR3 reads CASSQAKREQYF. The CDR3 DNA reads TGTGCCAGCAGCCAGGCAAAGAGGGAGCAGTACTTC. V and J are TRBV3-1 (or the pseudogene TRBV3-2) and TRBJ2-7; D ambiguous. V shed 3 bases and J shed 7 bases, with 10 bases lying between them. CDR3 length: 12 residues. CDR1 and CDR2 (germline): LGHDT, YNNKEL (reference sequence).

The CDR3 nucleotides read TGTGCCAGCAGTAACAGGGGCACCGGGGAGCTGTTTTTT. Residues: CASSNRGTGELFF. The chain uses TRBV2 and TRBJ2-2; 7 bases agree with TRBD1. V was pared by 5 bases and J by 4 bases, with 1 base of the junction left unmatched. This CDR3 comprises 13 residues. Germline V gene sequence: CDR1 SNHLY, CDR2 FYNNEI.

The CDR3 region is CASSSTGGPNTEAFF. The CDR3 nucleotides are TGTGCCAGCAGCTCGACAGGGGGCCCGAACACTGAAGCTTTCTTT. The J gene is TRBJ1-1, the V gene TRBV9; the match to TRBD1 covers 10 bases. After removal of 4 bases from V and 1 base from J, the junction contained 4 bases not matched to a gene. The CDR3 loop spans 15 amino acids. Germline V gene sequence: CDR1 SGDLS, CDR2 YYNGEE. The full variable domain, rest sourced from reference TRBV9 and TRBJ1-1, is DSGVTQTPKHLITATGQRVTLRCSPRSGDLSVYWYQQSLDQGLQFLIQYYNGEERAKGNILERFSAQQFPDLHSELNLSSLELGDSALYFCASSSTGGPNTEAFFGQGTRLTVV.

The CDR3 is CASSFGTQETQYF. The CDR3 bases are TGCGCCAGCAGCTTTGGGACCCAAGAGACCCAGTACTTC. The chain has TRBV5-1 and TRBJ2-5; perhaps D is TRBD1 or TRBD2 (5 bases each). The V gene's germline CDR1 is SGHRS and CDR2 YFSETQ. There are 13 residues in the CDR3. The ends were cut back, 2 bases at V and 1 base at J, with 6 bases in the middle.

This rearrangement joins TRBV6-5 to TRBJ1-2; D perhaps matches TRBD1 (5 bases). Trimming left V 2 bases short and J 8 bases short, with 12 bases between. In germline, CDR1 is MNHEY, CDR2 SVGAGI. This CDR3 comprises 13 residues. The CDR3, as DNA: TGTGCCAGCAGTTACGACAGTTCGGGCGGCTACACCTTC. As protein: CASSYDSSGGYTF.

V is TRBV4-3 and J is TRBJ2-3; 8 nucleotides agree with TRBD2. Per germline, CDR1 LGHNA and CDR2 YSLEER. This CDR3 comprises 16 residues. The V gene end was trimmed by 1 base and the J gene end by 0 bases; junction bases not matched to a gene: 3. CDR3 sequence (DNA): TGCGCCAGCAGCCAAGTTTTAGCGGGGAGCACAGATACGCAGTATTTT. It yields the protein CASSQVLAGSTDTQYF.

In nucleotides, the CDR3 is TGTGCCAGCAGTTTAGGAAGGGTTCATGGCTACACCTTC. It is translated as CASSLGRVHGYTF. The V call is TRBV28, the J call TRBJ1-2, with D hard to call. V lost 2 bases and J 6 bases, leaving 10 bases between the germline ends. The V gene's germline CDR1 is MDHEN and CDR2 SYDVKM. CDR3 size: 13 residues.

This chain uses TRBV4-1 with TRBJ2-7, with 8 nucleotides matching TRBD2. The V and J ends lost 0 bases and 3 bases, in that order; junction bases with no gene match: 4. CDR3 length: 15 amino acids. Per the germline V gene, CDR1 is MGHRA and CDR2 is YSYEKL. The DNA of the CDR3 is TGCGCCAGCAGCCAAGAACAGCGGGAGCACTACGAGCAGTACTTC. It encodes CASSQEQREHYEQYF.

The chain is built from TRBV7-9 and TRBJ2-3; perhaps TRBD1 as D (5 bases). This CDR3 has 16 residues. From germline, CDR1 is SEHNR and CDR2 FQNEAQ (reference sequence). V lost 1 base and J lost 1, with 12 bases in between. The CDR3 sequence: CASSLGAGIGTDTQYF. The DNA of the CDR3 is TGTGCCAGCAGCTTAGGGGCAGGGATTGGCACAGATACGCAGTATTTT.

The chain couples TRBV4-3 to TRBJ1-6; no clear D. Trimming took off 2 bases at V and 10 bases at J, with 15 bases between the two ends. The germline CDR1 and CDR2 sequences are LGHNA and YSLEER. The CDR3 covers 15 residues. The CDR3 protein is CASSQSTTLGSPLHF. In DNA, the CDR3 is TGCGCCAGCAGCCAAAGTACTACCTTAGGGTCACCCCTCCACTTT.

The V and J genes are TRBV27 and TRBJ2-7; 10 nucleotides match TRBD1. This CDR3 is 15 amino acids long. Looked up from germline, CDR1 is MNHEY and CDR2 is SMNVEV (reference sequence). The V gene end was trimmed by 4 bases and the J gene end by 4 bases; junction bases not matched to a gene: 7. The CDR3 is CASSSSGTGDYEQYF. CDR3 in DNA: TGTGCCAGCAGTTCCTCCGGGACAGGGGATTACGAGCAGTACTTC.

This chain uses TRBV28 with TRBJ1-6; no clear D gene. V gave up 1 base and J gave up 7 bases, with 11 bases separating them. This CDR3 is built from 15 residues. Germline lookup yields CDR1 MDHEN and CDR2 SYDVKM. CDR3 nucleotides: TGTGCCAGCAGTTTATCTGGGAAGGCGAATTCACCCCTCCACTTT. This gives the protein CASSLSGKANSPLHF.

CDR3 sequence (DNA): TGTGCCAGCAGTTTATCGATTGGGGCAGAGACCCAGTACTTC. Translated: CASSLSIGAETQYF. The J gene is TRBJ2-5, the V gene TRBV27; TRBD1 might be the D (5 bases). The CDR3 covers 14 residues. The V gene's germline CDR1 is MNHEY and CDR2 SMNVEV (reference sequence). V lost 0 bases and J 4 bases, leaving 9 bases between the germline ends.

The chain couples TRBV6-5 to TRBJ2-6; 7 positions agree with TRBD1. CDR1 is MNHEY, CDR2 SVGAGI, per germline. The length of the CDR3 is 16 residues. J lost 0 bases, V lost 4 bases, and 3 bases had no gene match. DNA of the CDR3: TGTGCCAGCAGTTGGGGACAGCCCTCTGGGGCCAACGTCCTGACTTTC. Its translation is CASSWGQPSGANVLTF.

The chain couples TRBV2 to TRBJ2-3, with D possibly being TRBD1 (6 bases). With 4 bases removed from V and 5 bases from J, the gap between germline ends came to 13 bases. Per germline, CDR1 SNHLY and CDR2 FYNNEI. This CDR3 is 14 amino acids long. The CDR3 reads CASSGFLGGDTQYF. CDR3 sequence (DNA): TGTGCCAGCAGTGGTTTCCTAGGGGGAGATACGCAGTATTTT.

The chain employs TRBV3-1 (or the pseudogene TRBV3-2) and TRBJ1-5, with D unresolved. This CDR3 has 15 residues. Trimming removed 1 base from V and 0 bases from J, with 7 bases in between. The germline V gene has CDR1 LGHDT and CDR2 YNNKEL (reference sequence). The CDR3 DNA is TGTGCCAGCAGCCAAGGCGTCTATAGCAATCAGCCCCAGCATTTT. Its translation: CASSQGVYSNQPQHF.